This TCR beta chain is drawn from a study of radiation and T cells in renal cell carcinoma. The treatment was: 15 Gy SBRT to primary tumor, nephrectomy 4 weeks later. This renal cell carcinoma was of the clear cell type. Worth noting for this clone: What it recognizes is unknown.

Regarding the study as a whole: Without pretreatment biopsies, baseline tumor clonotype presence was undetermined. In nephrectomy-only tumors, top 100 clonotypes averaged approximately 40%, versus 54% irradiated. Dominant CDR3 motifs were more common in irradiated tumors than controls.

Sequencing was performed with immunoSEQ multiplex PCR; in TCRdb, only in-frame clones are kept and a portion is missing. The repertoire holds about 9,600 clones, with approximately 62% as singletons. The ends were cut back, 3 bases at V and 5 bases at J, with 7 bases in the middle. CDR1 and CDR2 from the germline V gene are SGHTA and FQGNSA. CDR3 length equals 12 residues. The sequencing here drew on tumor tissue, taken from a patient whose treatment included radiotherapy and nephrectomy. This receptor was obtained from a woman in her forties or fifties with renal cell carcinoma. The chain carries TRBV7-2 and TRBJ1-2; D not certain. The CDR3 region has the DNA TGTGCCAGCAGCTTGAAAGGGTATGGCTACACCTTC. This sequence encodes CASSLKGYGYTF.